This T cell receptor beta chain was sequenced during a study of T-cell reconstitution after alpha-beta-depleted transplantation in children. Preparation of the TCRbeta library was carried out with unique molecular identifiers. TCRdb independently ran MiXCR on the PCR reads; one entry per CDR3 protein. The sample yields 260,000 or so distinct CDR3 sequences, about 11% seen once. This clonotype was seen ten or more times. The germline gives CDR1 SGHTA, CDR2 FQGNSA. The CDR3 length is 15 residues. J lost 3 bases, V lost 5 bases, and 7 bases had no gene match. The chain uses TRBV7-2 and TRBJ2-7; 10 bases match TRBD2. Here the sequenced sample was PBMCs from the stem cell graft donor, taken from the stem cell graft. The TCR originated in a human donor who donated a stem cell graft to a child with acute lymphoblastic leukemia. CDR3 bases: TGTGCCAGCAGCCGGGGCCTAGCGGGAGACTACGAGCAGTACTTC. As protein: CASSRGLAGDYEQYF.